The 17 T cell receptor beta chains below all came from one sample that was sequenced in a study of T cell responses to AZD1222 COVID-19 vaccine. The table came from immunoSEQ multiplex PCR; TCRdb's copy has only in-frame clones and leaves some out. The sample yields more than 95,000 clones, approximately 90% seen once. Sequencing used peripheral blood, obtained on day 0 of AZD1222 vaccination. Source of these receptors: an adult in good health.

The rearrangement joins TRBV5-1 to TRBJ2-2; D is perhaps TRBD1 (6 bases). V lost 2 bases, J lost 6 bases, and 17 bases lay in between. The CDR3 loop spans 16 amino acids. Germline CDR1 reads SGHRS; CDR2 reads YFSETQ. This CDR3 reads CASSFTTSQGAGELFF. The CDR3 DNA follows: TGCGCCAGCAGCTTTACTACTTCACAGGGCGCCGGGGAGCTGTTTTTT. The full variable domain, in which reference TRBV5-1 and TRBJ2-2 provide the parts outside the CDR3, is KAGVTQTPRYLIKTRGQQVTLSCSPISGHRSVSWYQQTPGQGLQFLFEYFSETQRNKGNFPGRFSGRQFSNSRSEMNVSTLELGDSALYLCASSFTTSQGAGELFFGEGSRLTVL.

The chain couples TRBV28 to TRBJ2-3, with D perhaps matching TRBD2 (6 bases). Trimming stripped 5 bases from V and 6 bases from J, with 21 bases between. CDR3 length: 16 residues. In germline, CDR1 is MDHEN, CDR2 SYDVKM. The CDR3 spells CASSPRGKIGSDTQYF. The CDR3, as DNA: TGTGCCAGCAGTCCCCGCGGGAAAATTGGAAGCGATACGCAGTATTTT.

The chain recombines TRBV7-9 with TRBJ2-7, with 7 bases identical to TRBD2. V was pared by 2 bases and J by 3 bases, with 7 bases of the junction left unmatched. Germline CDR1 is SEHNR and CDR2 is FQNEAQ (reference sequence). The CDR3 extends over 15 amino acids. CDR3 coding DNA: TGTGCCAGCAGCTTATCCGGGACTAAGTACTACGAGCAGTACTTC. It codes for CASSLSGTKYYEQYF.

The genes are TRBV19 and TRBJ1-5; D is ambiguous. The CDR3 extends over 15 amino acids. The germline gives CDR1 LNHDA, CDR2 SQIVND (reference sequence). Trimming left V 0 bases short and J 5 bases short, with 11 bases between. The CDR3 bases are TGTGCCAGTAGTATAGACGCGGGAGCCCATCAGCCCCAGCATTTT. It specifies CASSIDAGAHQPQHF.

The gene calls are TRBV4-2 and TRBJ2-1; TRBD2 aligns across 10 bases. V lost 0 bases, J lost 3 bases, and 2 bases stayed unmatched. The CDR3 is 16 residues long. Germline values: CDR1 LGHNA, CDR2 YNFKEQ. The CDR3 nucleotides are TGTGCCAGCAGCCAAGAAGCGGGAGGGCTCTACAATGAGCAGTTCTTC. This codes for CASSQEAGGLYNEQFF.

In DNA, the CDR3 is TGTGCCAGCAGCGTAGGTGGCGGGTTCTACGAGCAGTACTTC. This sequence encodes CASSVGGGFYEQYF. The chain joins TRBV9 to TRBJ2-7; D perhaps matches TRBD2 (5 bases). The CDR3 runs to 14 residues. CDR1 is SGDLS, CDR2 YYNGEE, per germline. V was cut by 0 bases and J by 3 bases, with 10 bases left in between. Complete variable domain (other parts from reference TRBV9 and TRBJ2-7): DSGVTQTPKHLITATGQRVTLRCSPRSGDLSVYWYQQSLDQGLQFLIQYYNGEERAKGNILERFSAQQFPDLHSELNLSSLELGDSALYFCASSVGGGFYEQYFGPGTRLTVT.

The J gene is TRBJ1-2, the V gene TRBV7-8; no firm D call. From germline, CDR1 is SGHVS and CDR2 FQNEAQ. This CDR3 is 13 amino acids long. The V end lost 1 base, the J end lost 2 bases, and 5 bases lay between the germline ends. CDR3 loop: CASSLVRNYGYTF. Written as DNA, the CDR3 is TGTGCCAGCAGCTTAGTCCGGAACTATGGCTACACCTTC.

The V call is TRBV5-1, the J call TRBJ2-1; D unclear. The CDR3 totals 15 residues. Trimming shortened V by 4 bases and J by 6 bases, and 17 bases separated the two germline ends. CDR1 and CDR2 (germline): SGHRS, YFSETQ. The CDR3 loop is CASSVGVGFGNEQFF. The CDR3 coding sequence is TGCGCCAGCAGCGTCGGTGTGGGCTTCGGCAATGAGCAGTTCTTC.

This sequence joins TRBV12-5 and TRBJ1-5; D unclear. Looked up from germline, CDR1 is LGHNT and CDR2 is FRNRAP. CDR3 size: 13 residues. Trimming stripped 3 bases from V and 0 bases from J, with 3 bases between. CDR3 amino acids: CASGFGSNQPQHF. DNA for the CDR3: TGTGCTAGTGGTTTTGGTAGCAATCAGCCCCAGCATTTT.

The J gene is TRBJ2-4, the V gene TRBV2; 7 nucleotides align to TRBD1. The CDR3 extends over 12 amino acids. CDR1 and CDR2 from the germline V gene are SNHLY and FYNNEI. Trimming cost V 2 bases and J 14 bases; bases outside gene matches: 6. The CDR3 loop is CASSETGERKYF. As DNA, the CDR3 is TGTGCCAGCAGTGAAACAGGGGAGAGAAAGTACTTC.

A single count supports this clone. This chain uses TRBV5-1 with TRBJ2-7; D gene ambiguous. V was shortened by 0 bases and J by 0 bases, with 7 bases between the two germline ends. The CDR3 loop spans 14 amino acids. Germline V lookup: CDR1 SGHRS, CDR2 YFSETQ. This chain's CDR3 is CASSLEVGSYEQYF. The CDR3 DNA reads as TGCGCCAGCAGCTTGGAGGTTGGCTCCTACGAGCAGTACTTC.

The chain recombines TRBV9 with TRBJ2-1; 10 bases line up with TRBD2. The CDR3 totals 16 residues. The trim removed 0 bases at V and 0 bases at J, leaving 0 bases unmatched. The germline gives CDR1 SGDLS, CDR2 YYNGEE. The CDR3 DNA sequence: TGTGCCAGCAGCGTAGGGACTAGCGGCTCCTACAATGAGCAGTTCTTC. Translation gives CASSVGTSGSYNEQFF.

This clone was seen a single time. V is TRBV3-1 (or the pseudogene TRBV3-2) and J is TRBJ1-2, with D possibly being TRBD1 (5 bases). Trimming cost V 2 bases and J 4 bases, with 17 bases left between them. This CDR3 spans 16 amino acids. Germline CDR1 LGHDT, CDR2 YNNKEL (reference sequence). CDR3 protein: CASSQSDIGTLYGYTF. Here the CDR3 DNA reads TGTGCCAGCAGCCAATCAGACATCGGGACTCTCTATGGCTACACCTTC.

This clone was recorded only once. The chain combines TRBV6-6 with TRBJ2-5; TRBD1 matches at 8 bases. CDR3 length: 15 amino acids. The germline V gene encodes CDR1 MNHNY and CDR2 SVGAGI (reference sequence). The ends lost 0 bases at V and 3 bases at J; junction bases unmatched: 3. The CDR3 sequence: CASSYSRTGKETQYF. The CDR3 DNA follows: TGTGCCAGCAGTTACTCGAGGACAGGGAAAGAGACCCAGTACTTC.

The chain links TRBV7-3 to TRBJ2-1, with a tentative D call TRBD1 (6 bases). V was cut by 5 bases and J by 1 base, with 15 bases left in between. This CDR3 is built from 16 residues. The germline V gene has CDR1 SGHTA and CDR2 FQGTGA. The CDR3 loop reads CASSPSGHGSYNEQFF. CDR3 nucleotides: TGTGCCAGCAGCCCGTCGGGACACGGATCCTACAATGAGCAGTTCTTC.

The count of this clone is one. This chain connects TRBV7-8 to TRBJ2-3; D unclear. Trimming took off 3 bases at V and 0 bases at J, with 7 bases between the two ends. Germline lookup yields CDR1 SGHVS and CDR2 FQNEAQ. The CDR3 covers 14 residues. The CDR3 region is CASSFRPSTDTQYF. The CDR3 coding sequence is TGTGCCAGCAGCTTCCGTCCTAGCACAGATACGCAGTATTTT.

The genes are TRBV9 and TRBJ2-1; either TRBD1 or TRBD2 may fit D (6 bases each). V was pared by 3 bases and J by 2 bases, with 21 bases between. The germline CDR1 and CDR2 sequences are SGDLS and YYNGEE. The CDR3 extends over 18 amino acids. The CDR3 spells CASSAQPLGGRTYNEQFF. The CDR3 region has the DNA TGTGCCAGCAGCGCGCAGCCTTTGGGGGGCCGTACCTACAATGAGCAGTTCTTC. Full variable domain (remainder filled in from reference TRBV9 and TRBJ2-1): DSGVTQTPKHLITATGQRVTLRCSPRSGDLSVYWYQQSLDQGLQFLIQYYNGEERAKGNILERFSAQQFPDLHSELNLSSLELGDSALYFCASSAQPLGGRTYNEQFFGPGTRLTVL.